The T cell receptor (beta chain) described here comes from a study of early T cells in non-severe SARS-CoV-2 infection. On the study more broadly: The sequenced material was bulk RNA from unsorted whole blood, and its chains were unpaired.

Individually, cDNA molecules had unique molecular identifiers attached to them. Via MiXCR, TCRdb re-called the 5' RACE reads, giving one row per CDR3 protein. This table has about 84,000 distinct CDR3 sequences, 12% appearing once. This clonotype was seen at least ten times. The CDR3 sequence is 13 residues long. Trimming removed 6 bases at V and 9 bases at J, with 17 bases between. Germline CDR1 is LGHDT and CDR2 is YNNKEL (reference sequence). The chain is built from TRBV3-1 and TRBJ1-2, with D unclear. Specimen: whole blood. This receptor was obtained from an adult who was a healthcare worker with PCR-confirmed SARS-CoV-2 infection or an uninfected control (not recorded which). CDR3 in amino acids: CASSLLSPGSYTF. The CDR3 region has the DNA TGTGCCAGCAGTCTTTTAAGCCCGGGGAGCTACACCTTC.